Detailed here is one T cell receptor beta chain. What antigen it recognizes has not been identified. The record has no base qualities; no much larger clone is one base away. This sample stems from a study of blood T cell repertoires in COVID-19 (TCRdb year 2020). At the level of the whole study: The collaborator samples originated in the United States, Italy and Spain and spanned the acute and convalescent phases of COVID-19. The repertoires were released in a freely available public database meant as a resource for research on the immune response to SARS-CoV-2. The dataset comprised deeply sampled blood TCRbeta repertoires from subjects exposed to, actively infected with, or recovered from COVID-19. The sample metadata nearly always contained a de-identified subject ID, COVID-19 status, age in years and sex. The samples were drawn from the first 160 participants of the ongoing ImmuneRACE study and from 1,254 subjects provided by 6 global collaborators. The material from the prospective study consisted of cDNA or gDNA derived from T cells, B-cell-depleted T cells, or PBMCs. HLA class I and class II types, where available, came from metadata supplied by the sample provider rather than from assay-based typing. Overall results and qualifications from the work: Clinical and demographic metadata were provided uncurated, with the amount varying by source and participant.

Whole blood was collected in K2EDTA tubes by collaborating institutions according to the institutions' own protocols. For TCRbeta analysis, collaborators shipped samples as frozen whole blood, isolated PBMCs, or DNA extracted from either of those sample types. V is reduced by 4 bases and J by 5 bases, leaving a spacing of 18 bases between them. Spanning cysteine to phenylalanine, the CDR3 consists of 15 amino acids. Of the read, only the CDR3 DNA is kept; its 45 bases are in frame from base 1. The CDR1 and CDR2 encoded by the germline V gene are MGHDK and SYGVNS. TCRbeta CDR3 regions were amplified from genomic DNA using the immunoSEQ Assay, a bias-controlled multiplex PCR. In the original analysis: The number of nucleated cells in each sample was estimated by amplification of reference gene primers within the assay. To quantify the absolute abundance of each unique TCRbeta CDR3 rearrangement, sequence reads were collapsed and filtered. For each sample, productive Simpson clonality was calculated as the square root of Simpson's diversity index over productive rearrangements. TCRdb carries this immuneACCESS record with in-frame sequences only. Its versions omit some clonotypes, under half of them owing to an unresolved V gene in the studies checked, with the rest unexplained. D and trimming were read from the DNA, whereas the V and J calls and clone size are those reported in that table. In this sample the table shows around 100,000 clones, around 85% of which occur a single time. The ten top clones hold more than 10% of the sample.

The source of this sequence is a human donor in a cohort sampled during active COVID-19. The sequenced sample consisted of peripheral blood. This sequence uses TRBV25-1 and TRBJ2-7, with a weak D call of TRBD2 (5 bases match). DNA sequence: TGTGCCAGCAGTGCCCCGAGGGCCTCAAAGGACGAGCAGTACTTC. This is translated as CASSAPRASKDEQYF.